The TCR beta chain under discussion was sequenced for a study of cytomegalovirus exposure and HLA in healthy donors. Overall study: The same platform used for the 650 to 850 first-cohort repertoires was also used for the 95 to 150 validation repertoires, as a later analysis reported. Study findings and constraints: Reports credit the classifier with highly specific, highly sensitive diagnosis of cytomegalovirus status.

Donors were drawn from the 120-subject validation cohort, separate from the 666-subject first cohort. The V gene's germline CDR1 is SQVTM and CDR2 ANQGSEA. Deletions cut 0 bases from V and 7 bases from J, with 16 bases between. This CDR3 is built from 14 residues. Assay used: immunoSEQ multiplex PCR; TCRdb lists only in-frame clones, some missing. The sample consists of some 170,000 clones, about 89% of them appearing once. For this clone: As yet, its antigen is unknown.

The gene calls are TRBV29-1 and TRBJ2-7; D is undetermined. This clonotype was obtained from a man younger than 45 in good health and CMV-seropositive. What was sequenced was PBMCs. The CDR3 reads CSVEDRGQPEEQYF. For the CDR3, the DNA is TGCAGCGTTGAAGATCGTGGGCAACCGGAAGAGCAGTACTTC.